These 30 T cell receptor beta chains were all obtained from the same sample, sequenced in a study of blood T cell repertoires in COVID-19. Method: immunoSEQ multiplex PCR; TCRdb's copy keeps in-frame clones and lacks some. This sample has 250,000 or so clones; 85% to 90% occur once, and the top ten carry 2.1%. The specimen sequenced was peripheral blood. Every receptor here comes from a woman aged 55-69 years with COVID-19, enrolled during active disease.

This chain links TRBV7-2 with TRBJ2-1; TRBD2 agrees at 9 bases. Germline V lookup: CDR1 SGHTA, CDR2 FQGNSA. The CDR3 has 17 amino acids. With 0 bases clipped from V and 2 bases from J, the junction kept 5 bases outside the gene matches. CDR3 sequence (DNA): TGTGCCAGCAGCTTAGCCAGGGCGGGGGGGCCCTACAATGAGCAGTTCTTC. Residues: CASSLARAGGPYNEQFF.

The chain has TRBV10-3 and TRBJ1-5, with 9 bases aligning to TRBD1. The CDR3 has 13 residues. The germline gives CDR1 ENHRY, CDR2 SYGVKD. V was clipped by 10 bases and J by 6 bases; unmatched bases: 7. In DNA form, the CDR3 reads TGTGCCAGCCAACAGGGGGCGACTCAGCCCCAGCATTTT. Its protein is CASQQGATQPQHF.

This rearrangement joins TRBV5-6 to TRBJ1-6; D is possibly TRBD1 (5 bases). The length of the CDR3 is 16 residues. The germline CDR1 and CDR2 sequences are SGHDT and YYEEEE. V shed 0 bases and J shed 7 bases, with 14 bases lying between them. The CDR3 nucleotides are TGTGCCAGCAGCTTGGGACCGACAGCCGTGAATTCACCCCTCCACTTT. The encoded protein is CASSLGPTAVNSPLHF.

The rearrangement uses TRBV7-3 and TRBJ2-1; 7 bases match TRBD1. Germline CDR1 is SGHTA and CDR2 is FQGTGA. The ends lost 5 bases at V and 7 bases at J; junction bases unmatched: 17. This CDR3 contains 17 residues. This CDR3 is CASSPTPTGRGSNEQFF. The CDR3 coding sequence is TGTGCCAGCAGCCCCACCCCGACAGGGCGTGGGAGTAATGAGCAGTTCTTC.

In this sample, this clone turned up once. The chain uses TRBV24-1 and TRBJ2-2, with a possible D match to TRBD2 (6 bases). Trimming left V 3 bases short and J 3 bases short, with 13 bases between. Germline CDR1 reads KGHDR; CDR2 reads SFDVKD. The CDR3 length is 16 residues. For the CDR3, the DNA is TGTGCCACCAGTGATACATCAGGAGGGGACACCGGGGAGCTGTTTTTT. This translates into CATSDTSGGDTGELFF.

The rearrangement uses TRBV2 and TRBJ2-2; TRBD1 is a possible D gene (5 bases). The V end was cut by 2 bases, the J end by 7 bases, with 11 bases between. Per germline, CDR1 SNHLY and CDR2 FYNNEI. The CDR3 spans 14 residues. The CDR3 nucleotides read TGTGCCAGCAGTGAATCGGCAGGGCACGGGGAGCTGTTTTTT. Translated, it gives CASSESAGHGELFF.

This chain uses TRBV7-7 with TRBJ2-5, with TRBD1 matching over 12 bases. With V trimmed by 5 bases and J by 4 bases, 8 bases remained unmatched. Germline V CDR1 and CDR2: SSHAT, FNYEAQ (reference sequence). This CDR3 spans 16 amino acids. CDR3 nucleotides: TGTGCCAGCAGCCAACCGGGACAGGGGGCAGGAGAGACCCAGTACTTC. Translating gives CASSQPGQGAGETQYF.

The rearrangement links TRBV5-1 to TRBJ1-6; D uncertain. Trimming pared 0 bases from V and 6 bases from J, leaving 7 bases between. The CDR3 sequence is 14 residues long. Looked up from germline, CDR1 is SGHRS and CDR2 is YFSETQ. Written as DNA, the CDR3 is TGCGCCAGCAGCTTGGAACAGAGTAATTCACCCCTCCACTTT. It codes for CASSLEQSNSPLHF.

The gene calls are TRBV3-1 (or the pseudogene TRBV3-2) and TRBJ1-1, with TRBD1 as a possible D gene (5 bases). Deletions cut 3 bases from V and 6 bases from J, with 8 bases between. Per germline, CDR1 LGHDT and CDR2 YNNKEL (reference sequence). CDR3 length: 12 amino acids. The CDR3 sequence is CASSHATAEAFF. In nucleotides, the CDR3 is TGTGCCAGCAGCCATGCGACAGCTGAAGCTTTCTTT.

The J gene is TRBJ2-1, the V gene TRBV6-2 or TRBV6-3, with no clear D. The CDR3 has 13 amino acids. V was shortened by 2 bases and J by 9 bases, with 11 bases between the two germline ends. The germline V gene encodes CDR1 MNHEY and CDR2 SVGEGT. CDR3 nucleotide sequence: TGTGCCAGCAGTTACGTCGCCCACGGTGAGCAGTTCTTC. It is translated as CASSYVAHGEQFF.

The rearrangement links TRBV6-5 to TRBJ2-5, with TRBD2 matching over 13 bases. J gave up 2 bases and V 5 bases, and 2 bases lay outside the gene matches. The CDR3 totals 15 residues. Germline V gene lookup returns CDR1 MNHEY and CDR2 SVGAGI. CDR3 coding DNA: TGTGCCAGCAGTACACTAGCGGGGGGGCAAGAGACCCAGTACTTC. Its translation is CASSTLAGGQETQYF.

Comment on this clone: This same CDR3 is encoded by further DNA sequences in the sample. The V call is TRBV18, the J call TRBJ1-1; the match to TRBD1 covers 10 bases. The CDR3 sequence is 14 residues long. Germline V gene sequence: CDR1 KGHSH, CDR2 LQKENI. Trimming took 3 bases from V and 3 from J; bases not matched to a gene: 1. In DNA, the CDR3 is TGTGCCAGCTCACCCGGGACAGGGGACACTGAAGCTTTCTTT. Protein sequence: CASSPGTGDTEAFF.

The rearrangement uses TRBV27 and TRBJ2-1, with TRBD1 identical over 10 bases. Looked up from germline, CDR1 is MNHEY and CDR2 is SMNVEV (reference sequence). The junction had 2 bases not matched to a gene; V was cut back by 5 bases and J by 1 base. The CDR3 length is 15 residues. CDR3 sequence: CASSGQGGSYNEQFF. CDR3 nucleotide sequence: TGTGCCAGCAGTGGACAGGGGGGGTCCTACAATGAGCAGTTCTTC.

CDR3 loop: CASSLSRGANSQYF. The CDR3 coding sequence is TGTGCCAGCAGTTTATCCCGGGGGGCGAATTCCCAGTACTTC. The rearrangement uses TRBV6-5 and TRBJ2-5; D is perhaps TRBD2 (7 bases). Germline assignment: CDR1 MNHEY and CDR2 SVGAGI. The V and J ends lost 4 bases and 9 bases respectively, with 18 bases between them. The CDR3 loop spans 14 amino acids.

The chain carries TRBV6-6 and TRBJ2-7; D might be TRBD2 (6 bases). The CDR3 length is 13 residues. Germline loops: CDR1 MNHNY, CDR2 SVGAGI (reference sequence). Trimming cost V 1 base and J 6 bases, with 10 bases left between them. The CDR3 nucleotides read TGTGCCAGCAGTTACTTAGGAGCGGGCGAGCAGTACTTC. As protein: CASSYLGAGEQYF.

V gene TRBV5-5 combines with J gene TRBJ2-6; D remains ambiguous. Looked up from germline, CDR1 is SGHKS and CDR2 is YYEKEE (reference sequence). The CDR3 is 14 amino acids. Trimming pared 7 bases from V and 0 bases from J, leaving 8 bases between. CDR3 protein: CASGTGSGANVLTF. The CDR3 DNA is TGTGCCAGCGGAACGGGCTCTGGGGCCAACGTCCTGACTTTC.

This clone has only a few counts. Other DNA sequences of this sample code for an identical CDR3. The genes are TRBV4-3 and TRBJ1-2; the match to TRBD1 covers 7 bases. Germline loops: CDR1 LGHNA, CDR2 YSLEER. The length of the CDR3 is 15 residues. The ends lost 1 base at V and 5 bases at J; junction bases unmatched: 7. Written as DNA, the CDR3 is TGCGCCAGCAGCCAAGCAAGACAGGGTAATTATGGCTACACCTTC. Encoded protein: CASSQARQGNYGYTF.

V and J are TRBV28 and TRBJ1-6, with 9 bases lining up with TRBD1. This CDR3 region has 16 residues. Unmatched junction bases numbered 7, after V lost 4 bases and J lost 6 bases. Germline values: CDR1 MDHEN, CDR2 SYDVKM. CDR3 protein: CASSSGWGQGNSPLHF. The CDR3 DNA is TGTGCCAGCAGTTCGGGGTGGGGACAGGGTAATTCACCCCTCCACTTT. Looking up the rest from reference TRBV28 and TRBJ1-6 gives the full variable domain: DVKVTQSSRYLVKRTGEKVFLECVQDMDHENMFWYRQDPGLGLRLIYFSYDVKMKEKGDIPEGYSVSREKKERFSLILESASTNQTSMYLCASSSGWGQGNSPLHFGNGTRLTVT.

CDR3 sequence (DNA): TGTGCCAGCAGCTTTGGGGTAGCGGGGCCCAATGAGCAGTTCTTC. The encoded protein is CASSFGVAGPNEQFF. The J gene is TRBJ2-1, the V gene TRBV7-2, with 8 bases fitting TRBD2. The CDR3 is made up of 15 amino acids. Germline trimming cut 3 bases from V and 6 bases from J; bases unmatched to any gene: 7. CDR1 is SGHTA, CDR2 FQGNSA, per germline.

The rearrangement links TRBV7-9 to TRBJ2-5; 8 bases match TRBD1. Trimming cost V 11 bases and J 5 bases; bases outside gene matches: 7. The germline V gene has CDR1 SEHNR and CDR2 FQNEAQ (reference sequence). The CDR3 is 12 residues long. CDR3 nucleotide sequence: TGTGCCGGGGGACAGGAGCTGGAGACCCAGTACTTC. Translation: CAGGQELETQYF. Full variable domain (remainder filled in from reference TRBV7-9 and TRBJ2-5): DTGVSQNPRHKITKRGQNVTFRCDPISEHNRLYWYRQTLGQGPEFLTYFQNEAQLEKSRLLSDRFSAERPKGSFSTLEIQRTEQGDSAMYLCAGGQELETQYFGPGTRLLVL.

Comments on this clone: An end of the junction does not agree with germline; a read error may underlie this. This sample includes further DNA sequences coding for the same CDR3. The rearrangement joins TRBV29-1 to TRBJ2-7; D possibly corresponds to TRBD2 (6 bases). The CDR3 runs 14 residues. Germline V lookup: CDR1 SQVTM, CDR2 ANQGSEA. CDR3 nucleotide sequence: TGTAGCGTTGAATTTGGGGGGACCTCCTACGAGCAGTACTTC. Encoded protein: CSVEFGGTSYEQYF.

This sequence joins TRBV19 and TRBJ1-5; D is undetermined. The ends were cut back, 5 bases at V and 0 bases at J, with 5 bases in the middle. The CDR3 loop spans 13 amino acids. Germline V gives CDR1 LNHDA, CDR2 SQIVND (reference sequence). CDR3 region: CASSENSNQPQHF. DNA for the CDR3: TGTGCCAGTAGTGAGAATAGCAATCAGCCCCAGCATTTT.

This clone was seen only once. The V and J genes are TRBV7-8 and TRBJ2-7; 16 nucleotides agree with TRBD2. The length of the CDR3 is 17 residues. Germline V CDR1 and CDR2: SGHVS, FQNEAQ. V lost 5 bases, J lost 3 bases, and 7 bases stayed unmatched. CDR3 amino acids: CASSMGLAGGPDYEQYF. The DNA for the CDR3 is TGTGCCAGCAGCATGGGACTAGCGGGGGGGCCGGACTACGAGCAGTACTTC.

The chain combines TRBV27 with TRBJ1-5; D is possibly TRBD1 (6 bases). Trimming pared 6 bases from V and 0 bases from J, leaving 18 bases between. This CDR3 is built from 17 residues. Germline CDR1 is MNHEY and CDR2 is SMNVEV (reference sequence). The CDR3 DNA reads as TGTGCCAGCAGAACAGGGTTTGGGAGATATAGCAATCAGCCCCAGCATTTT. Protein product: CASRTGFGRYSNQPQHF.

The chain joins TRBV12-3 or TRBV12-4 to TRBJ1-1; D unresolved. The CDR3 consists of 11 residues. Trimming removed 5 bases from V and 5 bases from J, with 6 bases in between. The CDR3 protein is CASSDWTEAFF. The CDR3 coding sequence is TGTGCCAGCAGTGACTGGACTGAAGCTTTCTTT.

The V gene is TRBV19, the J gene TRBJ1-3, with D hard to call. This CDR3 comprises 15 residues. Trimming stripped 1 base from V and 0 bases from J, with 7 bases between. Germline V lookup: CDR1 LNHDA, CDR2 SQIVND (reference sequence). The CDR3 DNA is TGTGCCAGTAGTATAGGGCACCTCTCTGGAAACACCATATATTTT. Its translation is CASSIGHLSGNTIYF.

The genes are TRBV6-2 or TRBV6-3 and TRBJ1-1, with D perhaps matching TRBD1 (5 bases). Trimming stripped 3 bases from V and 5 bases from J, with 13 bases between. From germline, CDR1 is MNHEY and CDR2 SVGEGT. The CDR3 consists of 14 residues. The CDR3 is CASSYDQGRTEAFF. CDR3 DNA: TGTGCCAGCAGTTATGATCAGGGAAGAACTGAAGCTTTCTTT.

Here the CDR3 DNA reads TGTGCCAGCAGCTGGGGACTAGCGGGGGTAGGGGAGACCCAGTACTTC. Translated, it gives CASSWGLAGVGETQYF. J is TRBJ2-5 and V is TRBV3-1 (or the pseudogene TRBV3-2); TRBD2 aligns across 14 bases. V was pared by 5 bases and J by 5 bases, with 7 bases of the junction left unmatched. Per the germline V gene, CDR1 is LGHDT and CDR2 is YNNKEL (reference sequence). This CDR3 spans 16 amino acids.

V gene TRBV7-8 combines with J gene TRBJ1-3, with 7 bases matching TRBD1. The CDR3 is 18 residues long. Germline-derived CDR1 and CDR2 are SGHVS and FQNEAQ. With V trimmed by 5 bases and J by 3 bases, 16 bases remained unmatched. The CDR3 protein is CASSPGFRDRAFGNTIYF. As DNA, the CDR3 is TGTGCCAGCAGCCCGGGGTTCCGGGACAGAGCGTTTGGAAACACCATATATTTT.

The CDR3 loop reads CASSQDSEGARWDTQYF. For the CDR3, the DNA is TGTGCCAGCAGCCAAGATAGCGAGGGGGCGCGGTGGGATACGCAGTATTTT. The chain combines TRBV3-1 (or the pseudogene TRBV3-2) with TRBJ2-3; 7 positions match TRBD1. The V and J ends lost 0 bases and 6 bases, in that order; junction bases with no gene match: 12. There are 17 residues in the CDR3. Germline V lookup: CDR1 LGHDT, CDR2 YNNKEL (reference sequence).